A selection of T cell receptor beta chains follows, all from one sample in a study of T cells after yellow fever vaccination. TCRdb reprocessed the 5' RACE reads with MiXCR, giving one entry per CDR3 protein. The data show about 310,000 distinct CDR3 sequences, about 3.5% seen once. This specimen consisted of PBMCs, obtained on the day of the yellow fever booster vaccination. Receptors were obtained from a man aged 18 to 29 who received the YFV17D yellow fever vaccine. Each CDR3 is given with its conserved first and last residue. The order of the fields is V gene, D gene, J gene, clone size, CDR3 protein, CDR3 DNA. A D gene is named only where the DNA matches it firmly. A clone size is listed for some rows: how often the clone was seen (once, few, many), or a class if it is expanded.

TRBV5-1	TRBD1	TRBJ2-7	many	CASSFPTGGFYEQYF	TGCGCCAGCAGCTTCCCGACAGGGGGTTTCTACGAGCAGTACTTC
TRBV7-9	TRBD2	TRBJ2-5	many	CASSFSSGLETQYF	TGTGCCAGCAGCTTTTCTAGCGGTTTAGAGACCCAGTACTTC
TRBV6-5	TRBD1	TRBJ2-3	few	CASSSDRVPFSTDTQYF	TGTGCCAGCAGTAGCGACAGGGTCCCATTCAGCACAGATACGCAGTATTTT
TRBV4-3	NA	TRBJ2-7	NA	CASSLGYDPYEQYF	TGCGCCAGCAGCCTCGGCTACGACCCCTACGAGCAGTACTTC
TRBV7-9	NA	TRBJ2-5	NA	CASSLGGLKETQYF	TGTGCCAGCAGCTTAGGGGGCCTAAAAGAGACCCAGTACTTC
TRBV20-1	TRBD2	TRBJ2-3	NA	CSAVGLAPNLSTDTQYF	TGCAGTGCTGTGGGACTAGCGCCAAACCTTAGCACAGATACGCAGTATTTT
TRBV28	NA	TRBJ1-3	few	CASSLRPPDSGNTIYF	TGTGCCAGCAGTTTACGCCCGCCAGACTCTGGAAACACCATATATTTT
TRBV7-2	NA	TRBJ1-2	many	CASSLSYYGYTF	TGTGCCAGCAGCCTCAGCTACTATGGCTACACCTTC
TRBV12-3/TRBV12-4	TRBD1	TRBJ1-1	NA	CASRETGIGSEAFF	TGTGCCAGCAGGGAGACAGGGATTGGGAGTGAAGCTTTCTTT
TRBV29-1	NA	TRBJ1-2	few	CSVGRETGRGYTF	TGCAGCGTTGGGCGGGAGACAGGACGCGGCTACACCTTC
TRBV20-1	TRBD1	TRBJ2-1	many	CSAFEGASYNEQFF	TGCAGTGCTTTCGAGGGGGCCTCGTACAATGAGCAGTTCTTC
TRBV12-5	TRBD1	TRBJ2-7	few	CASGLYHRGQTYEQYF	TGTGCTAGTGGTCTCTACCACCGGGGACAGACCTACGAGCAGTACTTC
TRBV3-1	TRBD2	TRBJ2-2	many	CASSPTSGGPPGELFF	TGTGCCAGCAGCCCTACTAGCGGGGGGCCCCCCGGGGAGCTGTTTTTT
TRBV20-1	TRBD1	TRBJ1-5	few	CSAAGDSNQPQHF	TGCAGTGCTGCCGGGGACAGTAATCAGCCCCAGCATTTT
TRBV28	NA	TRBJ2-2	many	CASTKGQAGGELFF	TGTGCCAGCACCAAGGGGCAGGCCGGCGGGGAGCTGTTTTTT
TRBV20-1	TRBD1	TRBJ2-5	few	CSATWDRGGETQYF	TGCAGTGCCACATGGGACAGGGGAGGCGAGACCCAGTACTTC
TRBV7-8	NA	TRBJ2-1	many	CASSQGVKGGNEQFF	TGTGCCAGCAGCCAAGGGGTTAAGGGGGGCAATGAGCAGTTCTTC
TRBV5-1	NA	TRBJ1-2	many	CASSLTTGYGYTF	TGCGCCAGCAGCTTGACCACAGGCTATGGCTACACCTTC
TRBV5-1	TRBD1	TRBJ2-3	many	CASSQTDRENTQYF	TGCGCCAGCAGCCAAACTGACAGGGAAAATACGCAGTATTTT
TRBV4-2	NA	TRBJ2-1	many	CASSGDSPMQFF	TGTGCCAGCAGCGGGGACTCCCCTATGCAGTTCTTC
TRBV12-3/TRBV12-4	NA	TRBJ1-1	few	CASSLWGVTEAFF	TGTGCCAGCAGTTTATGGGGCGTCACTGAAGCTTTCTTT
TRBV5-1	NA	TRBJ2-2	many	CASSLASGLTGELFF	TGCGCCAGCAGCTTGGCCTCTGGTTTAACCGGGGAGCTGTTTTTT
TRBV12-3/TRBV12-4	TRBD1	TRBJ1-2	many	CASLYRGGSGYTF	TGTGCCAGTCTTTACAGGGGGGGAAGCGGCTACACCTTC
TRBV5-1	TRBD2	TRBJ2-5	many	CASSLVGAGEGKTQYF	TGCGCCAGCAGCTTGGTTGGTGCGGGGGAAGGAAAGACCCAGTACTTC
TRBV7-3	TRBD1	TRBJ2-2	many	CASSLGQGMTGELFF	TGTGCCAGCAGCCTAGGACAGGGAATGACCGGGGAGCTGTTTTTT
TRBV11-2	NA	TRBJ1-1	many	CASSPLLDTEAFF	TGTGCCAGCAGCCCTTTATTGGACACTGAAGCTTTCTTT
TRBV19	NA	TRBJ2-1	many	CASHGQSSYNEQFF	TGTGCCAGCCACGGGCAGAGCTCCTACAATGAGCAGTTCTTC
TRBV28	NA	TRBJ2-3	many	CASSLGWRGLGDTQYF	TGTGCCAGCAGTTTGGGATGGAGGGGGCTCGGCGATACGCAGTATTTT
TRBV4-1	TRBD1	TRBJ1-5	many	CASSQDSRDRGYSNQPQHF	TGCGCCAGCAGCCAAGATTCCCGGGACAGGGGCTATAGCAATCAGCCCCAGCATTTT
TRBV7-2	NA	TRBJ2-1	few	CASSFAGTYNEQFF	TGTGCCAGCAGCTTTGCGGGGACCTACAATGAGCAGTTCTTC
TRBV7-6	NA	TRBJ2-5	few	CASSFRPDQETQYF	TGTGCCAGCAGCTTCAGACCGGACCAAGAGACCCAGTACTTC
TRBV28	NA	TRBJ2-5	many	CASTGGGETQYF	TGTGCCAGCACTGGGGGTGGGGAGACCCAGTACTTC
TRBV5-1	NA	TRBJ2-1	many	CASSLMVGAAYNEQFF	TGCGCCAGCAGCTTGATGGTGGGGGCCGCATACAATGAGCAGTTCTTC
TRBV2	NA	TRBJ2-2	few	CASSSQSAAGELFF	TGTGCCAGCAGTTCTCAGTCCGCTGCCGGGGAGCTGTTTTTT
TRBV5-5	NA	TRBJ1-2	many	CASSLQALTASNYGYTF	TGTGCCAGCAGCTTACAAGCCCTGACAGCTTCTAACTATGGCTACACCTTC
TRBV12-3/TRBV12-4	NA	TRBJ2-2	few	CASNLRGSAGELFF	TGTGCCAGCAACCTCAGGGGTTCGGCCGGGGAGCTGTTTTTT
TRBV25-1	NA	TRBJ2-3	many	CASSEWGTDTQYF	TGTGCCAGCAGTGAATGGGGGACAGATACGCAGTATTTT
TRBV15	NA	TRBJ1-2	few	CATSTGNWGYTF	TGTGCCACCAGCACAGGGAATTGGGGCTACACCTTC
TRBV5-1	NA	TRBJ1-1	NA	CASWAGLNTEAFF	TGCGCCAGCTGGGCGGGACTGAACACTGAAGCTTTCTTT
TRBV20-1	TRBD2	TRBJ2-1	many	CSATLAGGQNEQFF	TGCAGTGCCACGCTAGCGGGGGGGCAGAACGAGCAGTTCTTC
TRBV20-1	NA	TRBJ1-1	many	CSASKRDMNTEAFF	TGCAGTGCTAGTAAGAGAGACATGAACACTGAAGCTTTCTTT
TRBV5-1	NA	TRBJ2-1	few	CASSLGGSYLYEQFF	TGCGCCAGCAGCTTAGGGGGGTCCTACCTATATGAGCAGTTCTTC
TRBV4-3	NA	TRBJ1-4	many	CASSRAFNEKLFF	TGCGCCAGCAGCCGAGCTTTCAATGAAAAACTGTTTTTT
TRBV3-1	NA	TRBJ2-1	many	CASSQEFEFWGANEQFF	TGTGCCAGCAGCCAAGAATTCGAGTTCTGGGGTGCCAATGAGCAGTTCTTC
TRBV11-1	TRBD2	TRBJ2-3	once	CASSFAGLAGYTDTQYF	TGTGCCAGCAGCTTCGCCGGACTAGCGGGCTACACAGATACGCAGTATTTT
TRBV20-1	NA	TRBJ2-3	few	CSARSTSTDTQYF	TGCAGTGCTAGAAGCACTAGCACAGATACGCAGTATTTT
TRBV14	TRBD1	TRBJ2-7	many	CASSRLRGSYEQYF	TGTGCCAGCAGCCGACTCAGGGGGTCCTACGAGCAGTACTTC
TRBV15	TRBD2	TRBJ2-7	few	CATSRAGLAYEQYF	TGTGCCACCAGCAGAGCAGGACTAGCCTACGAGCAGTACTTC
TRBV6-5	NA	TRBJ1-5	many	CASRARQGSSNQPQHF	TGTGCCAGCAGAGCTCGGCAGGGATCTAGCAATCAGCCCCAGCATTTT
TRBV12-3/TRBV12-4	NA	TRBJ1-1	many	CASARAKNTEAFF	TGTGCCAGCGCGCGAGCTAAGAACACTGAAGCTTTCTTT
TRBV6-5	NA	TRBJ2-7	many	CASSYRDPQSYEQYF	TGTGCCAGCAGCTACCGGGACCCTCAATCCTACGAGCAGTACTTC